This entry lists 2 T cell receptor beta chains sequenced from one sample in a study of blood T cell repertoires in COVID-19. Sequencing used immunoSEQ multiplex PCR; TCRdb keeps in-frame clones, though not all of them. The sample yields over 150,000 clones, around 80% seen once. The sequenced sample was PBMCs or T cells enriched from blood (not recorded which). Receptors originate from a woman aged 50 to 60 who had recovered from COVID-19.

J is TRBJ2-2 and V is TRBV7-3; D possibly corresponds to TRBD2 (6 bases). Germline V gene data show CDR1 as SGHTA and CDR2 as FQGTGA. The V gene lost 4 bases and the J gene lost 8 bases, with 11 bases spanning the gap. The CDR3 has 13 amino acids. The CDR3 DNA reads TGTGCCAGCAGCTGGGACTCTCCGGGGGAGCTGTTTTTT. Its protein product is CASSWDSPGELFF.

This clone was seen a handful of times. V is TRBV7-2 and J is TRBJ2-1, with 10 nucleotides matching TRBD2. Germline lookup yields CDR1 SGHTA and CDR2 FQGNSA. The CDR3 has 17 amino acids. Unmatched junction bases numbered 10, after V lost 5 bases and J lost 3 bases. The CDR3: CASSAWTGTSVYNEQFF. In DNA form, the CDR3 reads TGTGCCAGCAGCGCGTGGACCGGGACTAGCGTCTACAATGAGCAGTTCTTC.